A selection of T cell receptor beta chains follows, all from one sample in a study of cytotoxic CD8 clonotypes in ibrutinib-treated CLL. Generated by immunoSEQ multiplex PCR, the TCRdb table keeps only in-frame clones and is missing some. The sample shows about 310,000 clones, around four fifths of them seen only once. Sequenced material: PBMCs, taken before ibrutinib treatment. The origin of the receptors is a human donor with chronic lymphocytic leukemia. Both conserved end residues are part of each CDR3. D genes are given only for firm matches. For some rows the clone size is stated as once, few or many, or as a class when expanded; others skip it.

V gene	J gene	clone size	D gene	CDR3 protein	CDR3 DNA
TRBV2	TRBJ1-4	.	.	CASKMEGPGEKLFF	TGTGCCAGCAAAATGGAGGGGCCAGGGGAAAAACTGTTTTTT
TRBV5-6	TRBJ1-5	.	.	CASSFWGRIGSNQPQHF	TGTGCCAGCAGCTTTTGGGGGAGGATAGGAAGCAATCAGCCCCAGCATTTT
TRBV12-5	TRBJ2-2	.	TRBD2	CASGLVGLADPNTGELFF	TGTGCTAGTGGTTTGGTAGGACTAGCGGACCCGAACACCGGGGAGCTGTTTTTT
TRBV15	TRBJ2-7	once	TRBD2	CATSRGRGLRRYEQYF	TGTGCCACCAGCAGAGGTAGGGGACTACGCCGTTACGAGCAGTACTTC
TRBV15	TRBJ1-4	.	.	CATSRPSLGNEKLFF	TGTGCCACCAGCAGACCCAGTCTGGGTAATGAAAAACTGTTTTTT
TRBV2	TRBJ2-6	.	.	CASSEGDGLFSGANVLTF	TGTGCCAGCAGTGAGGGGGACGGATTATTCTCTGGGGCCAACGTCCTGACTTTC
TRBV11-2	TRBJ2-3	.	.	CASSLNFADTQYF	TGTGCCAGCAGCTTGAATTTCGCAGATACGCAGTATTTT
TRBV29-1	TRBJ2-3	.	.	CSAGRDIGHTDTQYF	TGCAGCGCGGGGCGGGACATTGGACACACAGATACGCAGTATTTT
TRBV5-4	TRBJ1-2	.	.	CASSLGRRLDYGYTF	TGTGCCAGCAGCTTGGGCAGGAGGCTCGACTATGGCTACACCTTC
TRBV5-1	TRBJ2-5	.	TRBD2	CASSLDVAGAGETQYF	TGCGCCAGCAGCTTGGATGTAGCGGGAGCTGGGGAGACCCAGTACTTC
TRBV20-1	TRBJ1-1	.	TRBD1	CSASPQGKAFF	TGCAGTGCTTCCCCACAGGGGAAAGCTTTCTTT
TRBV7-2	TRBJ1-2	.	.	CASSLEVNYGYTF	TGTGCCAGCAGCTTAGAGGTGAACTATGGCTACACCTTC
TRBV23-1	TRBJ2-7	.	.	CARGMGDSYEQYF	TGCGCCCGAGGGATGGGAGATAGTTACGAGCAGTACTTC
TRBV30	TRBJ2-1	once	TRBD2	CAWMDPTSGSYNEQFF	TGTGCCTGGATGGACCCCACTAGCGGGAGTTACAATGAGCAGTTCTTC
TRBV18	TRBJ2-7	once	TRBD1	CASSPRGQGAYEQYF	TGTGCCAGCTCACCGAGAGGACAGGGGGCGTACGAGCAGTACTTC
TRBV27	TRBJ2-7	.	.	CASSFRGESYEQYF	TGTGCCAGCAGTTTCAGGGGTGAGTCCTACGAGCAGTACTTC
TRBV28	TRBJ1-4	.	.	CASSPIRPAGREKLFF	TGTGCCAGCAGTCCAATCCGGCCGGCAGGCAGGGAAAAACTGTTTTTT
TRBV5-1	TRBJ2-1	.	TRBD2	CASSLGLAGEGVQFF	TGCGCCAGCAGCTTGGGGCTAGCGGGAGAGGGAGTGCAGTTCTTC
TRBV11-3	TRBJ2-1	.	TRBD1	CASSFSGTGGGEQFF	TGTGCCAGCAGCTTCTCCGGGACAGGGGGCGGTGAGCAGTTCTTC
TRBV7-2	TRBJ2-7	.	.	CASSLETQAAGYEQYF	TGTGCCAGCAGCTTAGAGACGCAGGCCGCGGGATACGAGCAGTACTTC
TRBV19	TRBJ2-1	few	.	CAASRGSSYNEQFF	TGTGCCGCCTCTCGGGGTAGCTCCTACAATGAGCAGTTCTTC
TRBV6-5	TRBJ2-7	.	TRBD1	CASSNPGQGYEQYF	TGTGCCAGCAGTAACCCGGGACAGGGATACGAGCAGTACTTC